This entry concerns a single T cell receptor (beta chain). In its sample, this clonotype was seen a few times. What antigen it recognizes has not been identified. Base qualities are missing; no much larger clone stands one base away. Ends trimmed: V by 6 bases, J by 3 bases; bases unmatched to a gene: 3. CDR1 is given as DFQATT and CDR2 as SNEGSKA, both from the germline V gene (reference sequence). The CDR3, cysteine through phenylalanine, is 13 amino acids long. Just the 39-base CDR3 DNA is kept, in frame starting at base 1. This sample was sequenced with an Illumina NovaSeq 6000. TCRalpha and TCRbeta cDNA libraries were built by 5'RACE with constant-segment primers, adding sample barcodes and unique molecular identifiers. Trizol reagent was used to extract RNA from every sample. The libraries were amplified in two PCR steps, and the second step added a second sample barcode and Illumina TruSeq adapters. Sequencing of libraries was performed on an Illumina NovaSeq with 2 x 150 bp paired-end reads. The original pipeline was this. Reads were demultiplexed and collapsed into UMI-guided consensus sequences with migec v1.2.7. With mixcr v2.1.11, UMI consensuses were aligned to TRA and TRB V and J templates and assembled into clonotypes. A clonotype was counted as expanded or contracted only when both edgeR and NoisET called the clonotype significant, with the noise models trained on biological replicates. edgeR calls used a false discovery rate-adjusted p below 0.01 and a log2 fold-change threshold of 1. As an exploratory analysis of dynamics, max-normalized trajectories of the 1000 most abundant clonotypes were examined with PCA combined with hierarchical clustering. Separately sequenced CD4+ and CD8+ repertoires were used to assign a CD4 or CD8 phenotype to each responding clone. The raw public reads went through TCRdb reprocessing: fastp at Q25, MiXCR clone calling, in-frame beta chains kept. A single entry per CDR3 protein holds the most common genes and DNA from its merged rows. The V and J calls follow TCRdb's processing rather than the paper's. The sample has 140,000 to 150,000 distinct CDR3 sequences on record, 15% to 20% of them singletons. The ten most abundant clones make up around 2.4% of the sample.

These data belong to a study of T-cell memory formation after mild COVID-19 (dated by TCRdb to 2020 to 2023). The study in broad terms: Most TCR sequence clusters were specific to one of the two donors. T-cell clones expanding and contracting after mild COVID-19 in a couple of donors were tracked by longitudinal TCRalpha and TCRbeta repertoire sequencing. The cohort comprised two young, previously healthy adult volunteers, one female and one male. The research as a whole found: Contracting CD4+ clones turned up mainly in the CM and EM memory subsets, whereas EMRA was where CD8+ clones were enriched. Some responding clones were detected in pre-infection memory, suggesting pre-existing cross-reactive memory T cells joined the SARS-CoV-2 response. Balanced CD4/CD8 phenotypes were observed for clones contracting from day 15 to 85, whereas a bias towards CD4+ was observed for a second wave of clones expanding from day 15 to 37. The second-wave clones that peaked on day 37 were not confirmed to be SARS-CoV-2 specific. The study included only a couple of mild cases, and larger cohorts that include severe cases with pre-infection samples were judged to be necessary.

Ficoll-Paque density gradient centrifugation was the method used to isolate PBMCs. The rearrangement combines TRBV20-1 with TRBJ2-3, with 10 junctional bases fitting TRBD2. The sequenced sample was PBMCs or a T cell subset sorted from them (not recorded which). The sequence derives from an adult woman who had mild COVID-19 (a few samples of this study predate the infection). The sample titles of this study are shuffled in the database, so cell type and time point are left out; the donor was told from shared clones. The sequenced DNA: TGCAGTGCACCGGGACTAGCGACAGATACGCAGTATTTT. It codes for CSAPGLATDTQYF.